The rows below give T cell receptor beta chains drawn from one sample of a study of T cell repertoires in cytomegalovirus infection. Each CDR3 protein gets one entry after TCRdb re-called the reads with MiXCR. The table has 290,000 or so distinct CDR3 sequences, about 25% seen once. Source material: PBMCs. The source is a human donor in good health (CMV status not recorded). Some clones in this sample may be carry-over from other donors' samples. Both conserved end residues are part of each CDR3. Each record gives: clone size, V gene, D gene, J gene, CDR3 protein, CDR3 DNA. D genes are given only for firm matches. Size is omitted from some rows. Given values are once, few, many or a class for expanded clones.

clone_size: few
v_call: TRBV28
d_call: -
j_call: TRBJ1-1
cdr3_aa: CASREGEAFF
cdr3_nt: TGTGCCAGCAGAGAGGGGGAAGCTTTCTTT

clone_size: few
v_call: TRBV6-6
d_call: TRBD1
j_call: TRBJ1-4
cdr3_aa: CASSNRRGHVNEKLFF
cdr3_nt: TGTGCCAGCAGTAACCGCAGGGGGCATGTTAATGAAAAACTGTTTTTT

clone_size: -
v_call: TRBV20-1
d_call: -
j_call: TRBJ1-1
cdr3_aa: CSATRPGNMNTEAFF
cdr3_nt: TGCAGTGCTACCAGGCCCGGGAACATGAACACTGAAGCTTTCTTT

clone_size: many
v_call: TRBV27
d_call: TRBD2
j_call: TRBJ2-6
cdr3_aa: CASSRGGTGANVLTF
cdr3_nt: TGTGCCAGCAGTCGGGGGGGCACCGGGGCCAACGTCCTGACTTTC

clone_size: -
v_call: TRBV20-1
d_call: -
j_call: TRBJ1-1
cdr3_aa: CSASRAEAFF
cdr3_nt: TGCAGTGCTAGTCGGGCTGAAGCTTTCTTT

clone_size: few
v_call: TRBV6-5
d_call: TRBD1
j_call: TRBJ1-5
cdr3_aa: CASSRTGRRNQPQHF
cdr3_nt: TGTGCCAGCAGTCGGACAGGGAGGCGCAATCAGCCCCAGCATTTT

clone_size: few
v_call: TRBV20-1
d_call: TRBD2
j_call: TRBJ2-1
cdr3_aa: CSASPSGPSSYNEQFF
cdr3_nt: TGCAGTGCTTCGCCTAGCGGACCGAGCTCCTACAATGAGCAGTTCTTC

clone_size: -
v_call: TRBV5-4
d_call: TRBD1
j_call: TRBJ2-2
cdr3_aa: CASSQKTGKSTGELFF
cdr3_nt: TGTGCCAGCAGCCAGAAGACAGGGAAGAGCACCGGGGAGCTGTTTTTT

clone_size: once
v_call: TRBV12-3/TRBV12-4
d_call: TRBD1
j_call: TRBJ1-5
cdr3_aa: CASSRTGSPNQPQHF
cdr3_nt: TGTGCCAGCAGCCGGACAGGGTCCCCCAATCAGCCCCAGCATTTT

clone_size: -
v_call: TRBV28
d_call: TRBD2
j_call: TRBJ2-3
cdr3_aa: CASSMGLAGDSDTQYF
cdr3_nt: TGTGCCAGCAGTATGGGACTAGCGGGGGATTCAGATACGCAGTATTTT

clone_size: many
v_call: TRBV29-1
d_call: -
j_call: TRBJ1-2
cdr3_aa: CSVELTSRGYTF
cdr3_nt: TGCAGCGTTGAACTAACATCACGTGGCTACACCTTC

clone_size: few
v_call: TRBV6-6
d_call: -
j_call: TRBJ2-5
cdr3_aa: CASSYSGNDETQYF
cdr3_nt: TGTGCCAGCAGTTACTCGGGGAACGATGAGACCCAGTACTTC

clone_size: -
v_call: TRBV28
d_call: -
j_call: TRBJ1-6
cdr3_aa: CASRYSGSPLHF
cdr3_nt: TGTGCCAGCAGGTACAGTGGATCACCCCTCCACTTT

clone_size: -
v_call: TRBV11-3
d_call: TRBD2
j_call: TRBJ2-1
cdr3_aa: CASSPNSGFGTYNEQFF
cdr3_nt: TGTGCCAGCAGCCCGAATAGCGGGTTTGGGACCTACAATGAGCAGTTCTTC

clone_size: few
v_call: TRBV30
d_call: -
j_call: TRBJ2-5
cdr3_aa: CAWSVGFQETQYF
cdr3_nt: TGTGCCTGGAGTGTTGGCTTCCAAGAGACCCAGTACTTC

clone_size: -
v_call: TRBV4-3
d_call: -
j_call: TRBJ2-3
cdr3_aa: CASSPPSLPDTQYF
cdr3_nt: TGCGCCAGCAGCCCTCCTAGTCTCCCAGATACGCAGTATTTT

clone_size: many
v_call: TRBV14
d_call: -
j_call: TRBJ2-2
cdr3_aa: CASSQLENTGELFF
cdr3_nt: TGTGCCAGCAGCCAACTAGAGAACACCGGGGAGCTGTTTTTT

clone_size: -
v_call: TRBV24-1
d_call: -
j_call: TRBJ1-2
cdr3_aa: CATSDWGSNYGYTF
cdr3_nt: TGTGCCACCAGTGACTGGGGGTCCAACTATGGCTACACCTTC

clone_size: -
v_call: TRBV19
d_call: -
j_call: TRBJ1-4
cdr3_aa: CASSTPQVQGEKLFF
cdr3_nt: TGTGCCAGTAGTACCCCGCAAGTTCAGGGGGAAAAACTGTTTTTT

clone_size: -
v_call: TRBV28
d_call: -
j_call: TRBJ2-3
cdr3_aa: CASSLNSGGRTDTQYF
cdr3_nt: TGTGCCAGCAGTTTAAATTCGGGTGGGCGAACAGATACGCAGTATTTT

clone_size: few
v_call: TRBV19
d_call: TRBD2
j_call: TRBJ2-2
cdr3_aa: CASSTLAGGPTGELFF
cdr3_nt: TGTGCCAGTAGTACTCTAGCGGGAGGGCCGACCGGGGAGCTGTTTTTT

clone_size: -
v_call: TRBV20-1
d_call: TRBD2
j_call: TRBJ2-7
cdr3_aa: CSAALPSGSIYEQYF
cdr3_nt: TGCAGTGCTGCCTTGCCCAGCGGGAGTATATACGAGCAGTACTTC

clone_size: many
v_call: TRBV7-9
d_call: -
j_call: TRBJ2-4
cdr3_aa: CASSLGGRLGALDIQYF
cdr3_nt: TGTGCCAGCAGCTTAGGTGGCAGACTGGGGGCCTTGGACATTCAGTACTTC

clone_size: -
v_call: TRBV20-1
d_call: TRBD1
j_call: TRBJ1-2
cdr3_aa: CSAPGQQPGYGYTF
cdr3_nt: TGCAGTGCCCCGGGACAGCAACCTGGCTATGGCTACACCTTC

clone_size: many
v_call: TRBV7-2
d_call: -
j_call: TRBJ2-7
cdr3_aa: CASSSPGPYYEQYF
cdr3_nt: TGTGCCAGCAGCTCTCCGGGACCGTACTACGAGCAGTACTTC

clone_size: once
v_call: TRBV3-1
d_call: -
j_call: TRBJ1-5
cdr3_aa: CASSQAGGWPQHF
cdr3_nt: TGTGCCAGCAGCCAAGCGGGGGGTTGGCCCCAGCATTTT

clone_size: many
v_call: TRBV7-2
d_call: -
j_call: TRBJ2-7
cdr3_aa: CASSLGRAVSYEQYF
cdr3_nt: TGTGCCAGCAGCCTTGGTAGGGCGGTCTCCTACGAGCAGTACTTC

clone_size: -
v_call: TRBV6-6
d_call: TRBD2
j_call: TRBJ2-4
cdr3_aa: CASSWTSGNPLAKNIQYF
cdr3_nt: TGTGCCAGCAGTTGGACTAGCGGAAACCCGCTAGCCAAAAACATTCAGTACTTC

clone_size: few
v_call: TRBV5-1
d_call: TRBD1
j_call: TRBJ2-6
cdr3_aa: CASSGDRVGANVLTF
cdr3_nt: TGCGCCAGCAGCGGGGACAGGGTCGGGGCCAACGTCCTGACTTTC

clone_size: -
v_call: TRBV20-1
d_call: -
j_call: TRBJ1-4
cdr3_aa: CSARIGGVGFNEKLFF
cdr3_nt: TGCAGTGCTCGGATAGGCGGGGTAGGGTTTAATGAAAAACTGTTTTTT

clone_size: few
v_call: TRBV6-2/TRBV6-3
d_call: -
j_call: TRBJ2-1
cdr3_aa: CASSYGGAGANEQFF
cdr3_nt: TGTGCCAGCAGTTACGGGGGGGCAGGGGCGAACGAGCAGTTCTTC

clone_size: few
v_call: TRBV28
d_call: -
j_call: TRBJ1-1
cdr3_aa: CASSPTPGATEAFF
cdr3_nt: TGTGCCAGCAGCCCCACCCCGGGGGCCACTGAAGCTTTCTTT

clone_size: -
v_call: TRBV28
d_call: TRBD2
j_call: TRBJ2-7
cdr3_aa: CASSRIGTSVFYEQYF
cdr3_nt: TGTGCCAGCAGTAGGATCGGGACTAGCGTTTTCTACGAGCAGTACTTC

clone_size: few
v_call: TRBV28
d_call: TRBD1
j_call: TRBJ2-7
cdr3_aa: CASSTPGGVPPYYEQYF
cdr3_nt: TGTGCCAGCAGTACGCCAGGGGGCGTCCCCCCCTACTACGAGCAGTACTTC

clone_size: -
v_call: TRBV29-1
d_call: -
j_call: TRBJ1-5
cdr3_aa: CSVGPRDQPQHF
cdr3_nt: TGCAGCGTTGGACCCAGGGATCAGCCCCAGCATTTT

clone_size: few
v_call: TRBV5-1
d_call: -
j_call: TRBJ1-1
cdr3_aa: CASGILTNTEAFF
cdr3_nt: TGCGCCAGTGGGATACTGACGAACACTGAAGCTTTCTTT

clone_size: many
v_call: TRBV28
d_call: TRBD2
j_call: TRBJ2-1
cdr3_aa: CASSQGLGHNEQFF
cdr3_nt: TGTGCCAGCAGTCAAGGACTAGGCCACAATGAGCAGTTCTTC

clone_size: -
v_call: TRBV7-9
d_call: -
j_call: TRBJ1-4
cdr3_aa: CASSLKAVYEKLFF
cdr3_nt: TGTGCCAGCAGCTTAAAGGCCGTTTATGAAAAACTGTTTTTT

clone_size: once
v_call: TRBV10-3
d_call: -
j_call: TRBJ2-2
cdr3_aa: CAISNINTGELFF
cdr3_nt: TGTGCCATCAGTAATATAAACACCGGGGAGCTGTTTTTT

clone_size: few
v_call: TRBV29-1
d_call: TRBD2
j_call: TRBJ2-1
cdr3_aa: CSVLGGLAGPSSYNEQFF
cdr3_nt: TGCAGCGTACTGGGCGGGCTAGCGGGGCCGAGCTCCTACAATGAGCAGTTCTTC

clone_size: -
v_call: TRBV7-2
d_call: -
j_call: TRBJ1-2
cdr3_aa: CASSLVGGGRGGYTF
cdr3_nt: TGTGCCAGCAGCTTAGTGGGGGGGGGGCGCGGAGGCTACACCTTC

clone_size: -
v_call: TRBV30
d_call: -
j_call: TRBJ1-4
cdr3_aa: CAWTRRLEEKLFF
cdr3_nt: TGTGCCTGGACTCGTAGGCTGGAAGAAAAACTGTTTTTT

clone_size: many
v_call: TRBV7-2
d_call: -
j_call: TRBJ2-3
cdr3_aa: CASSLQPSTDTQYF
cdr3_nt: TGTGCCAGCAGCTTACAGCCCAGCACAGATACGCAGTATTTT

clone_size: many
v_call: TRBV7-6
d_call: -
j_call: TRBJ1-1
cdr3_aa: CASSLGDWGAVNTEAFF
cdr3_nt: TGTGCCAGCAGCTTAGGGGATTGGGGGGCCGTAAACACTGAAGCTTTCTTT

clone_size: few
v_call: TRBV5-1
d_call: -
j_call: TRBJ2-6
cdr3_aa: CASSLSFSGANVLTF
cdr3_nt: TGCGCCAGCAGCTTGTCCTTCTCTGGGGCCAACGTCCTGACTTTC

clone_size: -
v_call: TRBV6-1
d_call: TRBD1
j_call: TRBJ2-7
cdr3_aa: CASRRQGAYEQYF
cdr3_nt: TGTGCCAGCAGGCGACAGGGGGCCTACGAGCAGTACTTC

clone_size: few
v_call: TRBV15
d_call: -
j_call: TRBJ1-5
cdr3_aa: CATSRDRRGQPQHF
cdr3_nt: TGTGCCACCAGCAGAGATCGGAGGGGTCAGCCCCAGCATTTT

clone_size: many
v_call: TRBV11-2
d_call: -
j_call: TRBJ2-5
cdr3_aa: CASSREGETQYF
cdr3_nt: TGTGCCAGCAGCCGCGAGGGGGAGACCCAGTACTTC

clone_size: few
v_call: TRBV10-3
d_call: -
j_call: TRBJ2-2
cdr3_aa: CAISDQTTNTGELFF
cdr3_nt: TGTGCCATCAGTGATCAGACAACGAACACCGGGGAGCTGTTTTTT

clone_size: -
v_call: TRBV7-2
d_call: -
j_call: TRBJ1-1
cdr3_aa: CASSLGGSNSEAFF
cdr3_nt: TGTGCCAGCAGCTTAGGCGGGTCGAACTCTGAAGCTTTCTTT

clone_size: -
v_call: TRBV5-1
d_call: TRBD1
j_call: TRBJ2-1
cdr3_aa: CASSQAGGSYNEQFF
cdr3_nt: TGCGCCAGCAGCCAGGCAGGGGGCTCCTACAATGAGCAGTTCTTC